The entry below gives a single T cell receptor (beta chain) sequence along with its context. The CDR3 sequence is 18 residues long. The germline V gene encodes CDR1 LGHDT and CDR2 YNNKEL (reference sequence). V dropped 3 bases and J dropped 3; count of bases not matched to a gene: 10. The sample belongs to a study of blood T cell repertoires in COVID-19. Looking at the study overall: Material from acute and convalescent COVID-19 was sourced from the United States, Italy and Spain. From T cells, B-cell-depleted T cells, or PBMCs came the material, which was cDNA or gDNA.

How the authors handled the data: For nucleated cells, counts were estimated from reference gene primer amplification. Clones were sequenced by immunoSEQ multiplex PCR, and TCRdb holds only the in-frame ones, with some missing. V, J and clone size derive from that table, while D and trimming were established from the DNA sequence. This table holds 190,000 or so clones, more than 70% found once. This receptor was obtained from a man aged 40-55 years with active or convalescent COVID-19. The material sequenced was peripheral blood. The gene calls are TRBV3-1 (or the pseudogene TRBV3-2) and TRBJ1-5; the match to TRBD1 covers 11 bases. The CDR3 is CASSQSVPGQGDNQPQHF. The CDR3 coding sequence is TGTGCCAGCAGCCAGTCAGTACCGGGACAGGGGGACAATCAGCCCCAGCATTTT.